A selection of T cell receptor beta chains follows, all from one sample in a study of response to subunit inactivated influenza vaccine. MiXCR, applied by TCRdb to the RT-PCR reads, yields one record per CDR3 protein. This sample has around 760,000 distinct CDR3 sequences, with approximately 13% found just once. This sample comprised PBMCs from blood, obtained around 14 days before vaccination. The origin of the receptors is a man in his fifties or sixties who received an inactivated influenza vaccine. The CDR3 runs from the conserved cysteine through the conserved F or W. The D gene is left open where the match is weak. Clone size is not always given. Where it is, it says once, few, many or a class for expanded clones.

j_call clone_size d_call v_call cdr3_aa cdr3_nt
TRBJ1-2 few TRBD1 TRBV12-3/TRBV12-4 CASSSGQAETF TGTGCCAGCAGCTCCGGACAGGCCGAAACCTTC
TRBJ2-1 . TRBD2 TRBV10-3 CAIRGTSGYNEQFF TGTGCCATCAGGGGGACTAGCGGTTACAATGAGCAGTTCTTC
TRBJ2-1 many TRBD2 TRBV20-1 CSASGTSGYNEQFF TGCAGTGCTAGCGGGACTAGCGGCTACAATGAGCAGTTCTTC
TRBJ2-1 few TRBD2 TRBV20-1 CSARRTSGRVLYNEQFF TGCAGTGCCCGTAGAACTAGCGGGAGGGTGCTCTACAATGAGCAGTTCTTC
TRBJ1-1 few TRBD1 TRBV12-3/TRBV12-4 CASSFGTGGGVEAFF TGTGCCAGCAGTTTTGGGACAGGGGGTGGGGTTGAAGCTTTCTTT
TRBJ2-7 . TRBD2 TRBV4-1 CASSHHATRLAPGEQYF TGCGCCAGCAGCCACCACGCTACGAGACTAGCTCCAGGCGAGCAGTACTTC
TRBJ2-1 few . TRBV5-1 CASSLRLIAYNEQFF TGCGCCAGCAGCTTGAGACTTATTGCCTACAATGAGCAGTTCTTC
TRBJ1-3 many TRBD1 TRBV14 CASSQGLNRGSNSGNTIYF TGTGCCAGCAGCCAAGGACTGAACAGGGGGTCCAACTCTGGAAACACCATATATTTT
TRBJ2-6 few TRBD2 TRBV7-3 CASSSLGLAGPSGANVLTF TGTGCCAGCAGCTCCCTCGGACTAGCGGGACCCTCAGGGGCCAACGTCCTGACTTTC
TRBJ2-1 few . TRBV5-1 CASTSGSQAHYNEQFF TGCGCCAGCACCTCCGGGTCACAAGCTCACTACAATGAGCAGTTCTTC
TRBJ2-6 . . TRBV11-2 CASSLVPGSGANVLTF TGTGCCAGCAGCTTAGTACCAGGCTCTGGGGCCAACGTCCTGACTTTC
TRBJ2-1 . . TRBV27 CASSLFDSLNNEQFF TGTGCCAGCAGTTTATTCGACAGCCTGAACAATGAGCAGTTCTTC
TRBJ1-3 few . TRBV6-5 CASSYSGNSGNTIYF TGTGCCAGCAGTTACTCAGGGAACTCTGGAAACACCATATATTTT
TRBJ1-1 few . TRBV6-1 CASSLARGNTEAFF TGTGCCAGCAGCCTTGCGCGGGGGAACACTGAAGCTTTCTTT
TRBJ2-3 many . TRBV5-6 CASSLFPDTQYF TGTGCCAGCAGCTTGTTCCCAGATACGCAGTATTTT
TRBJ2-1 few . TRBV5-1 CASSYSVDEQFF TGCGCCAGCAGCTACTCAGTCGATGAGCAGTTCTTC
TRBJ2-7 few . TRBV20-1 CSALHGATYEQYF TGCAGTGCTTTACACGGGGCGACCTACGAGCAGTACTTC
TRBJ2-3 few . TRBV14 CASSQDSWAPDFSTDTQYF TGTGCCAGCAGCCAAGATTCTTGGGCTCCAGACTTCAGCACAGATACGCAGTATTTT
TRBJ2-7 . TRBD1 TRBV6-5 CASSYSGTVSYEQYF TGTGCCAGCAGTTACTCGGGGACAGTGTCCTACGAGCAGTACTTC
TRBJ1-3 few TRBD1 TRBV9 CASSTGQRISGNTIYF TGTGCCAGCAGCACGGGACAGCGAATCTCTGGAAACACCATATATTTT
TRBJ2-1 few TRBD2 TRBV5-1 CASSPSTTGGGNEQFF TGCGCCAGCAGCCCGTCTACTACTGGGGGGGGGAATGAGCAGTTCTTC
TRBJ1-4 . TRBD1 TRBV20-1 CSAHRDSSNEKLFF TGCAGTGCCCATCGGGACAGCTCCAATGAAAAACTGTTTTTT
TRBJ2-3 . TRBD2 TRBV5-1 CASSTGTSGTSTDTQYF TGCGCCAGCAGCACCGGGACTAGCGGCACTAGCACAGATACGCAGTATTTT
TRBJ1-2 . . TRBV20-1 CSATVYGYTF TGCAGTGCTACAGTTTATGGCTACACCTTC
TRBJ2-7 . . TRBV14 CASSHGTYEQYF TGTGCCAGCAGCCATGGGACCTACGAGCAGTACTTC
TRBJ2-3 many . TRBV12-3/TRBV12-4 CASSLARQISTDTQYF TGTGCCAGCAGTTTAGCAAGACAGATTAGCACAGATACGCAGTATTTT
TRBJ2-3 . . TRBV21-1 CASSKEAGPGLAGGPGTDTQYF TGTGCCAGCAGCAAAGAAGCAGGGCCGGGACTAGCGGGAGGGCCGGGCACAGATACGCAGTATTTT
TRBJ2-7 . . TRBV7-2 CASSLPGEGQQYF TGTGCCAGCAGCTTACCGGGAGAGGGCCAGCAGTACTTC
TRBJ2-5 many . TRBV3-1 CASSQGIRGSQETQYF TGTGCCAGCAGCCAAGGCATACGCGGTAGCCAAGAGACCCAGTACTTC
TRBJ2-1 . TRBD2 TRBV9 CASSGHSGGQSSYNEQFF TGTGCCAGCAGCGGCCATAGCGGGGGCCAAAGTTCCTACAATGAGCAGTTCTTC
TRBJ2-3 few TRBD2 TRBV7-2 CASSFTSVRTDTQYF TGTGCCAGCAGCTTTACTAGCGTAAGAACAGATACGCAGTATTTT
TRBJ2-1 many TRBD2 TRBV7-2 CASSPLSGGAYDEQFF TGTGCCAGCAGCCCGTTAAGCGGGGGGGCTTACGATGAGCAGTTCTTC
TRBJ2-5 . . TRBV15 CATSRAPRGREETQYF TGTGCCACCAGCAGAGCCCCCCGGGGGCGGGAGGAGACCCAGTACTTC
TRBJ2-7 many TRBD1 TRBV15 CATSPGQGLYEQYF TGTGCCACCAGCCCGGGACAGGGGCTCTACGAGCAGTACTTC
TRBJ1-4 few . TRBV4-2 CASSQDKATNEKLFF TGTGCCAGCAGCCAAGATAAAGCAACTAATGAAAAACTGTTTTTT
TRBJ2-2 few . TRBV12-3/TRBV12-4 CASRPTGINTGELFF TGTGCCAGCAGACCTACAGGGATTAACACCGGGGAGCTGTTTTTT
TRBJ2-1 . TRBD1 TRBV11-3 CASSPSPGQNNEQFF TGTGCCAGCAGCCCGTCTCCGGGACAGAACAATGAGCAGTTCTTC
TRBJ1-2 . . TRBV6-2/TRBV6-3 CGSSYGKGNYGYTF TGTGGCAGCAGTTATGGAAAGGGTAACTATGGCTACACCTTC
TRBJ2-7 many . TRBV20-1 CSAREVPGAYEQYF TGCAGTGCTAGAGAGGTGCCGGGGGCCTACGAGCAGTACTTC
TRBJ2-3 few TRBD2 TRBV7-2 CASSSLTSGGSRYF TGTGCCAGCAGCTCCTTGACTAGCGGGGGGAGTCGGTATTTT
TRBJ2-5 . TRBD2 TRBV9 CASSVASGGWQETQYF TGTGCCAGCAGCGTAGCGTCGGGGGGGTGGCAAGAGACCCAGTACTTC
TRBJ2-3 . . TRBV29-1 CSVDGRGTDTQYF TGCAGCGTTGACGGGCGTGGCACAGATACGCAGTATTTT
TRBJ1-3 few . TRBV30 CAWSVVLSDGNTIYF TGTGCCTGGAGTGTAGTTCTCAGCGACGGAAACACCATATATTTT
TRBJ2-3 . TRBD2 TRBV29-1 CSVQGLAGRSTDTQYF TGCAGCGTTCAGGGACTAGCGGGAAGGAGCACAGATACGCAGTATTTT
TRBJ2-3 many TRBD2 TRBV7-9 CASSLGTSVGDTQYF TGTGCCAGCAGCTTAGGGACTAGCGTCGGAGATACGCAGTATTTT
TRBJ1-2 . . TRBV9 CASSIGQNSGYTF TGTGCCAGCAGCATCGGCCAAAACTCCGGCTACACCTTC
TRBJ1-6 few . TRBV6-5 CASSLGRDPNSPLHF TGTGCCAGCAGTTTAGGCCGGGACCCTAATTCACCCCTCCACTTT
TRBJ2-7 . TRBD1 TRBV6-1 CASSTPGQGYEQYF TGTGCCAGCAGTACCCCGGGACAGGGCTACGAGCAGTACTTC
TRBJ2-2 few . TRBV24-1 CATSDFGQTNTGELFF TGTGCCACCAGTGATTTTGGGCAGACGAACACCGGGGAGCTGTTTTTT
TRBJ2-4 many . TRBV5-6 CASSNPAGTEYF TGTGCCAGCAGCAATCCGGCGGGGACCGAGTACTTC
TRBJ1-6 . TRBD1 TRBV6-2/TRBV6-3 CASSRRTGADNSPLHF TGTGCCAGCAGCCGCCGGACAGGAGCAGATAATTCACCCCTCCACTTT
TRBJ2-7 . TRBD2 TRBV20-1 CSAKLAGGPVIRYEQYF TGCAGTGCTAAACTAGCGGGGGGGCCAGTTATTAGGTACGAGCAGTACTTC
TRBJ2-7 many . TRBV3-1 CASREGHEQYF TGTGCCAGCAGGGAGGGCCACGAGCAGTACTTC
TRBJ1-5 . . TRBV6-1 CASSEMNNNQPQHF TGTGCCAGCAGTGAAATGAACAACAATCAGCCCCAGCATTTT
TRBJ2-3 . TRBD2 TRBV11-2 CASSWGTSGRFPDTQYF TGTGCCAGCAGCTGGGGGACTAGCGGGAGGTTCCCAGATACGCAGTATTTT
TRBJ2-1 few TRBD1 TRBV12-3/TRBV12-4 CASTLRRGLSYNEQFF TGTGCCAGCACCTTACGAAGGGGGCTCTCCTACAATGAGCAGTTCTTC